This entry lists 25 T cell receptor beta chains sequenced from one sample in a study of blood T cell repertoires in COVID-19. TCRdb's table, derived via immunoSEQ multiplex PCR, lists solely in-frame clones and lacks some. The top ten clones hold about 8.1% of a sample with about 210,000 clones, more than 70% of them seen once. The specimen was peripheral blood. These receptors all come from a woman in her forties or fifties with acute or convalescent COVID-19.

This rearrangement joins TRBV27 to TRBJ2-1; 8 positions match TRBD2. J gave up 10 bases and V 8 bases, and 19 bases lay outside the gene matches. Germline CDR1 and CDR2: MNHEY and SMNVEV (reference sequence). The length of the CDR3 is 16 residues. The DNA of the CDR3 is TGTGCCAGCGAGATCCAGCGGGGGAACGGCAAAGGGGAGCAGTTCTTC. Its protein product is CASEIQRGNGKGEQFF.

This chain links TRBV9 with TRBJ2-7; 13 nucleotides match TRBD2. The CDR3 runs to 16 residues. Trimming cost V 4 bases and J 3 bases; bases outside gene matches: 7. Germline CDR1 reads SGDLS; CDR2 reads YYNGEE. CDR3 bases: TGTGCCAGCAGCCCCCGGACTAGCGGGAGTCTCTACGAGCAGTACTTC. It specifies CASSPRTSGSLYEQYF.

This chain connects TRBV5-4 to TRBJ2-2; a weak D match, TRBD1 (5 bases). Trimming stripped 4 bases from V and 2 bases from J, with 9 bases between. Germline V gene lookup returns CDR1 SGHNT and CDR2 YYREEE (reference sequence). CDR3 length: 14 amino acids. CDR3 sequence: CASSPQGNTGELFF. The CDR3 DNA follows: TGTGCCAGCAGCCCGCAGGGAAACACCGGGGAGCTGTTTTTT.

This chain links TRBV11-3 with TRBJ2-2, with D tentatively TRBD1 (5 bases). Trimming stripped 1 base from V and 6 bases from J, with 9 bases between. The CDR3 is 14 amino acids. CDR1 SGHNT and CDR2 YENEEA come from the germline V gene. CDR3 sequence (DNA): TGTGCCAGCAGCTTAGGGAAGGGGTCCGGGGAGCTGTTTTTT. Translation: CASSLGKGSGELFF.

The chain combines TRBV6-6 with TRBJ2-2; TRBD2 might be the D (6 bases). Per the germline V gene, CDR1 is MNHNY and CDR2 is SVGAGI (reference sequence). The V and J ends lost 2 bases and 4 bases respectively, with 14 bases between them. The CDR3 contains 16 residues. CDR3 loop: CASSYAIKEGTGELFF. For the CDR3, the DNA is TGTGCCAGCAGTTACGCCATAAAGGAGGGCACCGGGGAGCTGTTTTTT.

The chain employs TRBV4-2 and TRBJ2-2; 9 nucleotides agree with TRBD1. The CDR3 consists of 16 residues. Germline CDR1 LGHNA, CDR2 YNFKEQ. After removal of 5 bases from V and 3 bases from J, the junction contained 7 bases not matched to a gene. The CDR3 DNA reads TGTGCCAGCAGCTATGGGGACAGGGCGGACACCGGGGAGCTGTTTTTT. It encodes CASSYGDRADTGELFF.

The gene calls are TRBV7-8 and TRBJ2-1, with 11 bases identical to TRBD2. Looked up from germline, CDR1 is SGHVS and CDR2 is FQNEAQ. V dropped 2 bases and J dropped 4; count of bases not matched to a gene: 7. The CDR3 runs to 17 residues. CDR3 region: CASSLTSVAGGYNEQFF. The CDR3 nucleotides are TGTGCCAGCAGCTTAACCTCCGTAGCGGGAGGGTACAATGAGCAGTTCTTC.

J is TRBJ2-5 and V is TRBV3-1 (or the pseudogene TRBV3-2); D is unresolved. Looked up from germline, CDR1 is LGHDT and CDR2 is YNNKEL (reference sequence). The CDR3 has 16 amino acids. V was clipped by 2 bases and J by 5 bases, with 18 bases between them. DNA for the CDR3: TGTGCCAGCAGCCAACCCCTTGATGAGTTATGGGAGACCCAGTACTTC. Translation gives CASSQPLDELWETQYF.

Worth noting for this clone: One junction end disagrees with the germline gene, perhaps due to a read error. The genes are TRBV14 and TRBJ2-2; D remains unclear. Per the germline V gene, CDR1 is SGHDN and CDR2 is FVKESK. The CDR3 covers 13 residues. The CDR3 spells CASSLQNTEELFF. The CDR3 DNA reads TGTGCCAGCAGCCTACAGAACACCGAGGAGCTGTTTTTT. Supplemented by reference TRBV14 and TRBJ2-2, the full variable domain reads EAGVTQFPSHSVIEKGQTVTLRCDPISGHDNLYWYRRVMGKEIKFLLHFVKESKQDESGMPNNRFLAERTGGTYSTLKVQPAELEDSGVYFCASSLQNTEELFFGEGSRLTVL.

The chain combines TRBV6-5 with TRBJ2-2; TRBD2 matches 11 bases. The trim removed 8 bases at V and 2 bases at J, leaving 4 bases unmatched. This CDR3 has 15 residues. Germline loops: CDR1 MNHEY, CDR2 SVGAGI. The CDR3 DNA is TGTGCCAGCTCCCGACTAGCGGGAAACACCGGGGAGCTGTTTTTT. The encoded protein is CASSRLAGNTGELFF.

V and J are TRBV14 and TRBJ1-2, with D maybe TRBD1 (5 bases). Trimming took 1 base from V and 7 from J, leaving 10 bases between them. Germline V gene sequence: CDR1 SGHDN, CDR2 FVKESK. The CDR3 spans 13 residues. CDR3 loop: CASSQVGLGGYTF. The CDR3 bases are TGTGCCAGCAGCCAAGTGGGGCTGGGTGGCTACACCTTC.

V is TRBV5-1 and J is TRBJ2-1; 9 nucleotides agree with TRBD2. CDR1 SGHRS and CDR2 YFSETQ come from the germline V gene. CDR3 length: 15 residues. After removal of 4 bases from V and 5 bases from J, the junction contained 7 bases not matched to a gene. Here the CDR3 reads CASSRKGTSHNEQFF. As DNA, the CDR3 is TGCGCCAGCAGCCGCAAGGGGACTAGCCACAATGAGCAGTTCTTC.

This rearrangement joins TRBV19 to TRBJ1-4; 7 nucleotides match TRBD1. The trim removed 6 bases at V and 0 bases at J, leaving 7 bases unmatched. The germline V gene encodes CDR1 LNHDA and CDR2 SQIVND (reference sequence). The length of the CDR3 is 16 residues. This chain's CDR3 is CASRSGTAATNEKLFF. The DNA of the CDR3 is TGTGCCAGTAGATCCGGGACAGCAGCAACTAATGAAAAACTGTTTTTT.

This clone showed up just once. This chain connects TRBV7-2 to TRBJ1-2; D uncertain. CDR1 is SGHTA, CDR2 FQGNSA, per germline. V lost 2 bases and J 4 bases, leaving 8 bases between the germline ends. The CDR3 is made up of 13 amino acids. CDR3 sequence reads: CASSLSESYGYTF. The CDR3, as DNA: TGTGCCAGCAGCTTATCCGAGAGCTATGGCTACACCTTC.

The chain joins TRBV5-1 to TRBJ2-7; 7 bases match TRBD1. The CDR3 has 14 amino acids. V lost 4 bases to trimming and J lost 2 bases; unmatched junction nucleotides: 6. From germline, CDR1 is SGHRS and CDR2 YFSETQ. CDR3 DNA sequence: TGCGCCAGCAGCCTGGGGGACAGAACCTACGAGCAGTACTTC. It translates to CASSLGDRTYEQYF. Filled out from reference TRBV5-1 and TRBJ2-7, the complete variable domain reads KAGVTQTPRYLIKTRGQQVTLSCSPISGHRSVSWYQQTPGQGLQFLFEYFSETQRNKGNFPGRFSGRQFSNSRSEMNVSTLELGDSALYLCASSLGDRTYEQYFGPGTRLTVT.

This sequence joins TRBV29-1 and TRBJ1-4; D is undetermined. V gave up 4 bases and J gave up 8 bases, with 17 bases separating them. The CDR3 contains 14 residues. Germline V gene data show CDR1 as SQVTM and CDR2 as ANQGSEA. In DNA form, the CDR3 reads TGCAGCGTTGCCCTAAGCGCAGTCCGGGAAAAACTGTTTTTT. This translates into CSVALSAVREKLFF.

V is TRBV18 and J is TRBJ2-3; D is unresolved. Trimming pared 3 bases from V and 0 bases from J, leaving 10 bases between. Germline V gene sequence: CDR1 KGHSH, CDR2 LQKENI. There are 15 residues in the CDR3. CDR3 bases: TGTGCCAGCTCACCGACGGGTGCTAGCACAGATACGCAGTATTTT. It codes for CASSPTGASTDTQYF.

The rearrangement uses TRBV7-2 and TRBJ1-1; 7 bases agree with TRBD1. This CDR3 has 13 amino acids. Germline lookup yields CDR1 SGHTA and CDR2 FQGNSA. V lost 8 bases and J lost 2; bases outside the gene matches: 5. In nucleotides, the CDR3 is TGTGCCAGCTCTAACAGGGGAAACACTGAAGCTTTCTTT. Encoded protein: CASSNRGNTEAFF.

The chain employs TRBV7-9 and TRBJ2-7, with 13 bases fitting TRBD2. The CDR3 totals 15 residues. After removal of 4 bases from V and 6 bases from J, the junction contained 6 bases not matched to a gene. Germline loops: CDR1 SEHNR, CDR2 FQNEAQ (reference sequence). The CDR3 loop is CASSWTGLAGVEQYF. The DNA of the CDR3 is TGTGCCAGCAGCTGGACAGGACTAGCGGGAGTCGAGCAGTACTTC.

The chain employs TRBV4-2 and TRBJ2-3, with 11 nucleotides matching TRBD2. Germline assignment: CDR1 LGHNA and CDR2 YNFKEQ. The CDR3 contains 16 residues. Unmatched junction bases numbered 5, after V lost 4 bases and J lost 2 bases. CDR3 sequence: CASSPRLAGNTDTQYF. In DNA, the CDR3 is TGTGCCAGCAGCCCCCGACTAGCGGGAAACACAGATACGCAGTATTTT.

Comments on this clone: Since a much larger clone is just one base distant, this may be a read error. J is TRBJ1-5 and V is TRBV3-1 (or the pseudogene TRBV3-2); 8 nucleotides agree with TRBD1. The CDR3 has 14 residues. The J segment lost 4 bases and the V segment lost 4 bases, leaving 3 bases of the junction unmatched. Germline CDR1 LGHDT, CDR2 YNNKEL (reference sequence). CDR3 sequence: CASSPRTGNQPQHF. Written as DNA, the CDR3 is TGTGCCAGCAGCCCCCGGACAGGGAATCAGCCCCAGCATTTT.

The V call is TRBV24-1, the J call TRBJ2-3, with 11 bases that match TRBD2. CDR3 size: 16 residues. V shed 9 bases, J shed 4 bases, and the junction held 11 bases outside the gene matches. Looked up from germline, CDR1 is KGHDR and CDR2 is SFDVKD. The CDR3 DNA reads TGTGCCACCCGCCGGCCTAGCGGGAGGTTTGCAGATACGCAGTATTTT. Protein sequence: CATRRPSGRFADTQYF.

The J gene is TRBJ1-5, the V gene TRBV29-1; TRBD1 matches at 7 bases. Germline V gives CDR1 SQVTM, CDR2 ANQGSEA. V gave up 6 bases and J gave up 3 bases; unmatched junction bases: 5. This CDR3 is built from 13 residues. CDR3 nucleotides: TGCAGCGTCCGGACAGGATCCAATCAGCCCCAGCATTTT. It codes for CSVRTGSNQPQHF.

This sequence joins TRBV5-1 and TRBJ1-1, with 7 bases lining up with TRBD1. V lost 2 bases, J lost 6 bases, and 7 bases stayed unmatched. The CDR3 has 14 residues. CDR1 is SGHRS and CDR2 is YFSETQ in the germline V gene. CDR3 sequence: CASSLQGSGAEAFF. DNA for the CDR3: TGCGCCAGCAGCTTACAGGGGTCGGGGGCTGAAGCTTTCTTT. Together with reference TRBV5-1 and TRBJ1-1, the CDR3 gives the full variable domain: KAGVTQTPRYLIKTRGQQVTLSCSPISGHRSVSWYQQTPGQGLQFLFEYFSETQRNKGNFPGRFSGRQFSNSRSEMNVSTLELGDSALYLCASSLQGSGAEAFFGQGTRLTVV.

The genes are TRBV7-3 and TRBJ2-1; D perhaps matches TRBD1 (6 bases). Per germline, CDR1 SGHTA and CDR2 FQGTGA. V was shortened by 6 bases and J by 8 bases, with 14 bases between the two germline ends. CDR3 length: 13 residues. The CDR3 loop reads CASSIRGGDEQFF. Here the CDR3 DNA reads TGTGCCAGCAGTATCAGGGGCGGCGATGAGCAGTTCTTC.